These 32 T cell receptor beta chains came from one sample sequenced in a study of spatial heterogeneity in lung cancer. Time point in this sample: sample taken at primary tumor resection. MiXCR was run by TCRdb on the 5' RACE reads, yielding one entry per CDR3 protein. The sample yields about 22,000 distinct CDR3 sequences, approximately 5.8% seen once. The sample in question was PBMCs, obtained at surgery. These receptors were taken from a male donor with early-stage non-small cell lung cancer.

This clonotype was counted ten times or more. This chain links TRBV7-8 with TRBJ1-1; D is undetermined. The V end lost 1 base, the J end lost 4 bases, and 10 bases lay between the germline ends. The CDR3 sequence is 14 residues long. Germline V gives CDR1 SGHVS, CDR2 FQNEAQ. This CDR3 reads CASSLVESGTEAFF. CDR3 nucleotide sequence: TGTGCCAGCAGCTTAGTAGAGTCGGGCACTGAAGCTTTCTTT.

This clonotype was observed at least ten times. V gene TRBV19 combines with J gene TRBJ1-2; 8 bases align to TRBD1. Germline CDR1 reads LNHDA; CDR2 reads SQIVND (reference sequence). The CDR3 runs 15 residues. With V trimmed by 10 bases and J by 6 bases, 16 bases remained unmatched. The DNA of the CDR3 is TGTGCCACCCAAAGGGGACAAGGCAGGGGGCATGGCTACACCTTC. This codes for CATQRGQGRGHGYTF.

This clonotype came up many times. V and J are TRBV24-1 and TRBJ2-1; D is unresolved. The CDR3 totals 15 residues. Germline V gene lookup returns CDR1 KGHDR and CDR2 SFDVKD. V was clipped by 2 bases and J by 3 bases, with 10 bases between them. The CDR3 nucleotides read TGTGCCACCAGTGATTATAAGGGTAGCTACAATGAGCAGTTCTTC. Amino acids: CATSDYKGSYNEQFF.

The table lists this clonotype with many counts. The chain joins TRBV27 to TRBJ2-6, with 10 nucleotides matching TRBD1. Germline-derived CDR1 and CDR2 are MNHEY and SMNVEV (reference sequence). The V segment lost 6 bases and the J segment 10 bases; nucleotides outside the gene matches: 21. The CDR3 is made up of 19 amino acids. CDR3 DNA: TGTGCCAGCAGACTACCGGGACAGGGGCTAAACTCGCCTTGGAACGTCCTGACTTTC. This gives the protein CASRLPGQGLNSPWNVLTF. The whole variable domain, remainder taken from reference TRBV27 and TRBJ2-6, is EAQVTQNPRYLITVTGKKLTVTCSQNMNHEYMSWYRQDPGLGLRQIYYSMNVEVTDKGDVPEGYKVSRKEKRNFPLILESPSPNQTSLYFCASRLPGQGLNSPWNVLTFGAGSRLTVL.

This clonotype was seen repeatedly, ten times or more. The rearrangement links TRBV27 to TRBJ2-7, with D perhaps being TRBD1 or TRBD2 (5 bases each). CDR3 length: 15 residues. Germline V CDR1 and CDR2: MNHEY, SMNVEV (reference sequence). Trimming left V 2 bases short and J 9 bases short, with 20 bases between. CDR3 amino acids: CASSLRGTAAGGQYF. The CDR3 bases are TGTGCCAGCAGTTTAAGAGGGACCGCAGCCGGCGGGCAGTACTTC.

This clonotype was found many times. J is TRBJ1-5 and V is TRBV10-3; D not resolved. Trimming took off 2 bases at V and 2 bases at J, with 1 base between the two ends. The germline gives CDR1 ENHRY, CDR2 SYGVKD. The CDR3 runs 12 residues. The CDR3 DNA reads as TGTGCCATCAGTGAGGGCAATCAGCCCCAGCATTTT. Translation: CAISEGNQPQHF.

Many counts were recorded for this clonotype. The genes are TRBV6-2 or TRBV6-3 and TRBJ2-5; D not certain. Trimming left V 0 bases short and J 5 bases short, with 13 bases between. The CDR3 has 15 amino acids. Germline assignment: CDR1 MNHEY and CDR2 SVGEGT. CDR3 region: CASSYSQERRETQYF. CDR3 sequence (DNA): TGTGCCAGCAGTTACTCGCAAGAACGTCGGGAGACCCAGTACTTC.

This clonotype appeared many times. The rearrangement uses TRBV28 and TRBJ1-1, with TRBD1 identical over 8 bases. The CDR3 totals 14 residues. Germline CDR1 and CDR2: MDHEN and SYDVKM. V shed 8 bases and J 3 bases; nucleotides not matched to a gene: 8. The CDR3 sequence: CASLRPQGDTEAFF. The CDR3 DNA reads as TGTGCCAGCCTCCGCCCACAGGGGGACACTGAAGCTTTCTTT. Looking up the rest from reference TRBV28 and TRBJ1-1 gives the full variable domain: DVKVTQSSRYLVKRTGEKVFLECVQDMDHENMFWYRQDPGLGLRLIYFSYDVKMKEKGDIPEGYSVSREKKERFSLILESASTNQTSMYLCASLRPQGDTEAFFGQGTRLTVV.

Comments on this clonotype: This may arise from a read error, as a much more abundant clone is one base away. The CDR3 spells CVSSTTGYNEQFF. DNA for the CDR3: TGCGTCAGCAGCACGACTGGCTACAATGAGCAGTTCTTC. The chain combines TRBV5-1 with TRBJ2-1; D remains ambiguous. The CDR3 totals 13 residues. CDR1 SGHRS and CDR2 YFSETQ come from the germline V gene.

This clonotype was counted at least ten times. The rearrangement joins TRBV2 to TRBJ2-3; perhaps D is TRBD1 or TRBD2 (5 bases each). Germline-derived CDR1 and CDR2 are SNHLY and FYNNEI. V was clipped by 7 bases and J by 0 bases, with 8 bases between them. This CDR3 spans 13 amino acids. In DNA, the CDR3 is TGTGCCAGCACTCGGGACAGCACAGATACGCAGTATTTT. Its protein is CASTRDSTDTQYF.

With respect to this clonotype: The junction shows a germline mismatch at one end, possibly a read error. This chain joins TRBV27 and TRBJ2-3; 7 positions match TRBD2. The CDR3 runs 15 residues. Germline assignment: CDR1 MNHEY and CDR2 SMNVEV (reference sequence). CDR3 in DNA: TGTGCCAGCAGTTCGGGACTACATAGCACAGTTACGCAGTATTTT. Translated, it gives CASSSGLHSTVTQYF.

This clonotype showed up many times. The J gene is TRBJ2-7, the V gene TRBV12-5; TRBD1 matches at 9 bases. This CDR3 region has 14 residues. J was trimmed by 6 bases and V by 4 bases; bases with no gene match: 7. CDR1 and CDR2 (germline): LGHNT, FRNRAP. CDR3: CASGSGTGQGEQYF. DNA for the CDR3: TGTGCTAGTGGTTCCGGGACAGGGCAGGGCGAGCAGTACTTC.

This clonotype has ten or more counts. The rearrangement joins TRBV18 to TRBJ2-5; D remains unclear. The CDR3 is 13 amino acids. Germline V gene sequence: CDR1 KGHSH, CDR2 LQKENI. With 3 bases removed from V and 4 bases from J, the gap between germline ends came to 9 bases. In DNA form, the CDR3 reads TGTGCCAGCTCACCCCCTGTAAGAGAGACCCAGTACTTC. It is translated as CASSPPVRETQYF.

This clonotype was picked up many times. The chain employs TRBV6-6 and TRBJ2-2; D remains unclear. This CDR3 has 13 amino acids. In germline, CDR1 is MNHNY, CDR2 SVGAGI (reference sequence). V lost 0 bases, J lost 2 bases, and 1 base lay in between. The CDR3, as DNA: TGTGCCAGCAGTTACTCAAACACCGGGGAGCTGTTTTTT. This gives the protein CASSYSNTGELFF.

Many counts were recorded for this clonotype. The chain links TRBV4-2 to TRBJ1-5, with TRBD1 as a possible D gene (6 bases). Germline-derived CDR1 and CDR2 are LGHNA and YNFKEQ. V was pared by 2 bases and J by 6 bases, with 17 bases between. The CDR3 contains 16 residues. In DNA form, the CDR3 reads TGTGCCAGCAGCCAATCGAGGCAGGGGTATAGTCAGCCCCAGCATTTT. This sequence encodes CASSQSRQGYSQPQHF.

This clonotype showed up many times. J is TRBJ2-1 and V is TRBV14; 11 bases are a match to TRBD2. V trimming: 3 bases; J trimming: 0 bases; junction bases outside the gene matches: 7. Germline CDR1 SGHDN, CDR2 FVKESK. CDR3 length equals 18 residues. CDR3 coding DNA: TGTGCCAGCAGCCAGTCGACTAGCGGGGCTAGCTCCTACAATGAGCAGTTCTTC. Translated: CASSQSTSGASSYNEQFF.

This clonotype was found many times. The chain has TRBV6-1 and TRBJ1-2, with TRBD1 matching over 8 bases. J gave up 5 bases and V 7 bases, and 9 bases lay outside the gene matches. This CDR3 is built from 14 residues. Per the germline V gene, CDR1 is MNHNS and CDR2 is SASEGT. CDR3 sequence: CASTQGGQDYGYTF. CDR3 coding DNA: TGTGCCAGCACTCAAGGGGGACAGGATTATGGCTACACCTTC.

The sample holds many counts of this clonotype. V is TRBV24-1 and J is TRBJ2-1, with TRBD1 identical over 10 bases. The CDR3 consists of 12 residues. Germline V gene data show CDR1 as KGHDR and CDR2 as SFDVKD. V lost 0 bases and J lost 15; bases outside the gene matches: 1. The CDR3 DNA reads TGTGCCACCAGTGATTTGGACAGGGGGCTGTTCTTC. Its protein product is CATSDLDRGLFF.

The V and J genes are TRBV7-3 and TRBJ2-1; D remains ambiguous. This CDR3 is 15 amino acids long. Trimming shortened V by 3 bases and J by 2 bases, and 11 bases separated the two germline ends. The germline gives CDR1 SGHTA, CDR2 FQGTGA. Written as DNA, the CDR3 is TGTGCCAGCAGCTTGGGATTAACAACCTACAATGAGCAGTTCTTC. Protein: CASSLGLTTYNEQFF.

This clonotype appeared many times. This chain's CDR3 is CASSFGQGKFRTQYF. In DNA form, the CDR3 reads TGTGCCAGCAGTTTTGGACAGGGAAAATTCCGTACGCAGTATTTT. This sequence joins TRBV27 and TRBJ2-3; 8 bases are a match to TRBD1. This CDR3 comprises 15 residues. From germline, CDR1 is MNHEY and CDR2 SMNVEV (reference sequence). V lost 3 bases and J lost 8; bases outside the gene matches: 10.

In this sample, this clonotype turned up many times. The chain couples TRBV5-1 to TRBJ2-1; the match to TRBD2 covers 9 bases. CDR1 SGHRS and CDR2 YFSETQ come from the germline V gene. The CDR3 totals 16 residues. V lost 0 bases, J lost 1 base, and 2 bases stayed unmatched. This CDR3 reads CASSLGAGGSYNEQFF. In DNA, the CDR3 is TGCGCCAGCAGCTTGGGAGCGGGGGGTTCCTACAATGAGCAGTTCTTC.

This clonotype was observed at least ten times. CDR3: CSDADTSLYNEQFF. The CDR3 DNA sequence: TGCAGTGACGCTGACACGTCTCTGTACAATGAGCAGTTCTTC. This sequence joins TRBV20-1 and TRBJ2-1; no definite D call. The length of the CDR3 is 14 residues. V lost 7 bases and J lost 4, with 17 bases in between. Germline assignment: CDR1 DFQATT and CDR2 SNEGSKA (reference sequence).

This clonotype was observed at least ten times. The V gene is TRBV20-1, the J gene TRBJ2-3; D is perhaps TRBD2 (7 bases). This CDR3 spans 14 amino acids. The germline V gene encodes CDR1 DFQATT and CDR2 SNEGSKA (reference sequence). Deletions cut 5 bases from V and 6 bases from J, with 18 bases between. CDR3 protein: CSAPTPGGGDTQYF. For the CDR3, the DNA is TGCAGTGCTCCAACCCCGGGGGGCGGGGATACGCAGTATTTT.

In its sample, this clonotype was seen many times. The CDR3 DNA reads TGTGCCAGCAGTTACTCCTACGCCGGGACAGGGGGCAGAGATACGCAGTATTTT. Translation gives CASSYSYAGTGGRDTQYF. The chain uses TRBV6-2 or TRBV6-3 and TRBJ2-3; TRBD1 matches 12 bases. Germline V lookup: CDR1 MNHEY, CDR2 SVGEGT. This CDR3 spans 18 amino acids. V dropped 0 bases and J dropped 5; count of bases not matched to a gene: 9.

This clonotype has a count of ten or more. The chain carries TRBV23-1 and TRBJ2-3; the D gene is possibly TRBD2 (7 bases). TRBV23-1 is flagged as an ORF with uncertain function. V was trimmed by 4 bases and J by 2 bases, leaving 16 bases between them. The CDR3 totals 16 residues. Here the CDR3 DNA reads TGCGCCAGCAGTCCGGAGTTGGCGGGGGCCACAGATACGCAGTATTTT. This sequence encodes CASSPELAGATDTQYF.

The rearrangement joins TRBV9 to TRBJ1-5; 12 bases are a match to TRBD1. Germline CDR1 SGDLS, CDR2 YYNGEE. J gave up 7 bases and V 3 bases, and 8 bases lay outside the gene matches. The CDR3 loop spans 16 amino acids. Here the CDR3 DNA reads TGTGCCAGCAGCGCAGGGACAGGGGGCGTCGGGCAGCCCCAGCATTTT. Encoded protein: CASSAGTGGVGQPQHF.

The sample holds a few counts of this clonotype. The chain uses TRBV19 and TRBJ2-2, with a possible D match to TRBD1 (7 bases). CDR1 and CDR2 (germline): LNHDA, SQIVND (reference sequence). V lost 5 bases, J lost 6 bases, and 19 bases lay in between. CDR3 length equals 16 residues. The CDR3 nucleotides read TGTGCCAGTAGTTCCCGGTGGAGGGGGCGGGCCGGGGAGCTGTTTTTT. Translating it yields CASSSRWRGRAGELFF.

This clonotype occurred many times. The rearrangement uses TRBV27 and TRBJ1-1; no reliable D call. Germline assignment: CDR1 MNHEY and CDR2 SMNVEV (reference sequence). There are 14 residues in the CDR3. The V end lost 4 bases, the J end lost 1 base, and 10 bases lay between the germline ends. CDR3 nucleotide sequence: TGTGCCAGCAGTTCCCGTTTAGGGAACACTGAAGCTTTCTTT. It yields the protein CASSSRLGNTEAFF.

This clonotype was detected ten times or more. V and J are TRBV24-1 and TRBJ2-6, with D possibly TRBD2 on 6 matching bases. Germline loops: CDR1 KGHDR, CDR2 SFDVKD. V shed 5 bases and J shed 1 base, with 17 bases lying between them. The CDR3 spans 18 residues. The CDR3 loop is CATSALGGFGSGANVLTF. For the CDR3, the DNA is TGTGCCACCAGTGCCTTGGGGGGATTTGGGTCTGGGGCCAACGTCCTGACTTTC.

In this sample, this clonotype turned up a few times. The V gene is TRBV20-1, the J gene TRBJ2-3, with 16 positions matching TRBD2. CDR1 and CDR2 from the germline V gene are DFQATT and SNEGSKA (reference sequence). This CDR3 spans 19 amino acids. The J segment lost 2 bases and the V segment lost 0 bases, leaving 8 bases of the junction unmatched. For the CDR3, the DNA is TGCAGTGCTAGAGATCTCGGGACTAGCGGGGGGGCCGTCACAGATACGCAGTATTTT. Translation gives CSARDLGTSGGAVTDTQYF.

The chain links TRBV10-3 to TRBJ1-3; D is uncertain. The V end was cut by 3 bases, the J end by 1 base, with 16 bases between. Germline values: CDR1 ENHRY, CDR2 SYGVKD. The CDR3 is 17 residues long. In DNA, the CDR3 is TGTGCCATCAGTGACCCGGACCCGGTAAAGTCTGGAAACACCATATATTTT. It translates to CAISDPDPVKSGNTIYF.

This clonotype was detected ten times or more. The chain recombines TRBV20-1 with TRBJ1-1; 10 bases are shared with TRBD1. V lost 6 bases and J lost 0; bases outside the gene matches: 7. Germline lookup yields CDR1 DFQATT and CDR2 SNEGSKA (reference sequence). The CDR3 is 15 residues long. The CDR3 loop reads CSAPGQGTMNTEAFF. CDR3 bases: TGCAGTGCCCCGGGACAGGGGACCATGAACACTGAAGCTTTCTTT.